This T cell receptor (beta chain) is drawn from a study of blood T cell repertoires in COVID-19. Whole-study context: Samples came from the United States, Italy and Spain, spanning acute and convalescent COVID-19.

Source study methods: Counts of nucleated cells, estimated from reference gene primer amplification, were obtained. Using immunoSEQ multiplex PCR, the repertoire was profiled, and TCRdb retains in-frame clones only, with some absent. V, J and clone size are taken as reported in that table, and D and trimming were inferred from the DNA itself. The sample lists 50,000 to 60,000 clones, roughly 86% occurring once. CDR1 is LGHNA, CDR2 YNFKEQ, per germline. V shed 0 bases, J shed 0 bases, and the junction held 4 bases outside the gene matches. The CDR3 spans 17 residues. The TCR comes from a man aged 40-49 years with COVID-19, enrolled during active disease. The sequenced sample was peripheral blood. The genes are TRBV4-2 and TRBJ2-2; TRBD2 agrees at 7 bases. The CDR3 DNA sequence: TGTGCCAGCAGCCAAGAGTGGCGGGAGACGAACACCGGGGAGCTGTTTTTT. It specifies CASSQEWRETNTGELFF.